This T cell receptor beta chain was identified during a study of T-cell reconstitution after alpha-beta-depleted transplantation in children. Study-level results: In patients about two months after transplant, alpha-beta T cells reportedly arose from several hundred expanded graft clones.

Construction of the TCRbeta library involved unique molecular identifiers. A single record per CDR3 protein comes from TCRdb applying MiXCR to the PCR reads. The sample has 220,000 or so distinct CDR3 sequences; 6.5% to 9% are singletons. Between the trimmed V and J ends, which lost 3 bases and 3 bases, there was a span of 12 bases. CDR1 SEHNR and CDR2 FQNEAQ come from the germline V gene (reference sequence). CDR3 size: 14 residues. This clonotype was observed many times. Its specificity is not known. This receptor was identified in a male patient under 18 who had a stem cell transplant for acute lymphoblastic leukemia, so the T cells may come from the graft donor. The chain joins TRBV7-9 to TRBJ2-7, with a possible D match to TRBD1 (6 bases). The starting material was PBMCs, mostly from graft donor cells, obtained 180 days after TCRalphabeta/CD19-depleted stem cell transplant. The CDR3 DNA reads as TGTGCCAGCAGCTTCGAACAGGGATGCTACGAGCAGTACTTC. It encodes CASSFEQGCYEQYF.